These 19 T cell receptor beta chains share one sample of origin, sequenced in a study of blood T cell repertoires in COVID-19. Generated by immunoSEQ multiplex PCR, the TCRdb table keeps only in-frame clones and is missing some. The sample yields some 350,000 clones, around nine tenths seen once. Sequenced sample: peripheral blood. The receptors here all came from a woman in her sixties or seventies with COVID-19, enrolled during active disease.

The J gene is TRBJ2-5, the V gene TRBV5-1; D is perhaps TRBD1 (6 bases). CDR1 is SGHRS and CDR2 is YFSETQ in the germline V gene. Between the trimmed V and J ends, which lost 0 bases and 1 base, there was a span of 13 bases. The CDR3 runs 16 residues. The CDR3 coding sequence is TGCGCCAGCAGCTTGGGGTATCAGGGGTCCCAAGAGACCCAGTACTTC. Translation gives CASSLGYQGSQETQYF.

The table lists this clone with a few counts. The DNA for the CDR3 is TGTGCCACCAGTGAGGGACAGAGATATCAGCCCCAGCATTTT. It codes for CATSEGQRYQPQHF. The chain recombines TRBV24-1 with TRBJ1-5, with TRBD1 matching 7 bases. Per the germline V gene, CDR1 is KGHDR and CDR2 is SFDVKD. This CDR3 is 14 amino acids long. The V gene end was trimmed by 4 bases and the J gene end by 5 bases; junction bases not matched to a gene: 4.

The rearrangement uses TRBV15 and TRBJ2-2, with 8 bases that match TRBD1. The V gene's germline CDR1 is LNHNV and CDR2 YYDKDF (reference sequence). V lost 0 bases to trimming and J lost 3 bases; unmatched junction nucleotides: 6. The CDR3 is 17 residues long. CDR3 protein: CATSRDIVQGDTGELFF. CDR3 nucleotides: TGTGCCACCAGCAGAGATATAGTACAGGGGGACACCGGGGAGCTGTTTTTT.

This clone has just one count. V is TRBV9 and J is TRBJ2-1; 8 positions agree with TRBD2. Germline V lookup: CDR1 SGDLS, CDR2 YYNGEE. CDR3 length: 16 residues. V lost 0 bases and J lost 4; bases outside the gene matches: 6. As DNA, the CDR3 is TGTGCCAGCAGCGTAGGCCCCCAGCGGGGGTACAATGAGCAGTTCTTC. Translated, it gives CASSVGPQRGYNEQFF.

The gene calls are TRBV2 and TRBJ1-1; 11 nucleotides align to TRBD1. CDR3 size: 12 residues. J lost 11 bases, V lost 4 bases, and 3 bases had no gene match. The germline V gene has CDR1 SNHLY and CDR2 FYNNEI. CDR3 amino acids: CASSGDRGMAFF. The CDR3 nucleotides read TGTGCCAGCAGTGGGGACAGGGGGATGGCTTTCTTT.

The CDR3 reads CASSLRGPYEGNTIYF. The CDR3 bases are TGTGCCAGCAGCTTGCGCGGGCCTTACGAGGGAAACACCATATATTTT. V is TRBV7-9 and J is TRBJ1-3; no clear D. This CDR3 has 16 residues. The germline V gene encodes CDR1 SEHNR and CDR2 FQNEAQ (reference sequence). Trimming left V 3 bases short and J 4 bases short, with 16 bases between.

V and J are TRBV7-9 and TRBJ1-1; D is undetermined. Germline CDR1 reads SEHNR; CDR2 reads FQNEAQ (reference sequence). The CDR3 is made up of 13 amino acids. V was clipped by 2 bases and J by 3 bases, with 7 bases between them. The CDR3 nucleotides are TGTGCCAGCAGCTTATACCGGGACACTGAAGCTTTCTTT. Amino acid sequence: CASSLYRDTEAFF.

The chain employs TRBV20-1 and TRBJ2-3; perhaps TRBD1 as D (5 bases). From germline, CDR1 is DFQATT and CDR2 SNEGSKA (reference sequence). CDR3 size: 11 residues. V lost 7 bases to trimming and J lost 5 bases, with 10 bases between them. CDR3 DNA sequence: TGCAGTGGGATTACAGGAGATACGCAGTATTTT. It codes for CSGITGDTQYF.

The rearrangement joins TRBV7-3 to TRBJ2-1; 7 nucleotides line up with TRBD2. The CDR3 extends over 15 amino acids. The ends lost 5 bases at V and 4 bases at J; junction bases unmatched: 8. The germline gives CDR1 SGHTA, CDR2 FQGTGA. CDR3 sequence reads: CASSPTSDIYNEQFF. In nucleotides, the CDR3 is TGTGCCAGCAGCCCAACTAGCGATATATACAATGAGCAGTTCTTC.

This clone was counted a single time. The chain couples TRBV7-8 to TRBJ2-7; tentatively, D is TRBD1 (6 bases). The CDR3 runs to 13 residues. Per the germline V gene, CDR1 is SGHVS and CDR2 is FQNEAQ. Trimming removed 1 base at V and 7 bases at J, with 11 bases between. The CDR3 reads CASSLVIGGEQYF. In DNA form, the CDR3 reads TGTGCCAGCAGCTTAGTAATAGGGGGAGAGCAGTACTTC.

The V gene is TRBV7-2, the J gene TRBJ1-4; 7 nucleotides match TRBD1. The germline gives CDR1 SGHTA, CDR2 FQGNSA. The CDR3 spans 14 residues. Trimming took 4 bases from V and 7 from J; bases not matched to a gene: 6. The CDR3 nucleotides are TGTGCCAGCAGCTCCGGGACAGCGACTGAAAAACTGTTTTTT. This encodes CASSSGTATEKLFF.

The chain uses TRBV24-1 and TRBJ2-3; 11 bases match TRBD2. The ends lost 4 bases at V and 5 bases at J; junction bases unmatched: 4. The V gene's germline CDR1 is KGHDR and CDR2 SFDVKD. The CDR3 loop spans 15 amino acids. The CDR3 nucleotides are TGTGCCACCAGTGACACAGGGACTAGCGGAGATACGCAGTATTTT. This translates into CATSDTGTSGDTQYF.

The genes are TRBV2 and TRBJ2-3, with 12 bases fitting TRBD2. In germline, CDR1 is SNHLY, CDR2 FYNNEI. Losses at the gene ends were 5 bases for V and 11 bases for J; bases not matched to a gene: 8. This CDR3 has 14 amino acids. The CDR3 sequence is CASSLAGGREVQYF. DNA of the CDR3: TGTGCCAGCAGTCTAGCGGGGGGGCGTGAGGTGCAGTATTTT.

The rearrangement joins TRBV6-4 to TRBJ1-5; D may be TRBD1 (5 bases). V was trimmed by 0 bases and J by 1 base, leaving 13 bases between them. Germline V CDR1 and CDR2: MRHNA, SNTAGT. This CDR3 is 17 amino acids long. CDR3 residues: CASSDSRGVESNQPQHF. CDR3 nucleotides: TGTGCCAGCAGTGACTCACGGGGGGTCGAAAGCAATCAGCCCCAGCATTTT.

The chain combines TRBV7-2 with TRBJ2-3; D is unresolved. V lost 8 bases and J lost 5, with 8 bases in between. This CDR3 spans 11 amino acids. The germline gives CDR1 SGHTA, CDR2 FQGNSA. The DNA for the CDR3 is TGTGCCAGCTCACTAATAGATACGCAGTATTTT. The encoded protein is CASSLIDTQYF.

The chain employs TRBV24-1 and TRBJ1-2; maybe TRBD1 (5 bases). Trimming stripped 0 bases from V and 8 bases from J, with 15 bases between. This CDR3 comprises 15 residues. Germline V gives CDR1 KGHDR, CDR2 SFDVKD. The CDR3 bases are TGTGCCACCAGTGATTTGCACGGCCCCGGGGGAGGCTACACCTTC. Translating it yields CATSDLHGPGGGYTF.

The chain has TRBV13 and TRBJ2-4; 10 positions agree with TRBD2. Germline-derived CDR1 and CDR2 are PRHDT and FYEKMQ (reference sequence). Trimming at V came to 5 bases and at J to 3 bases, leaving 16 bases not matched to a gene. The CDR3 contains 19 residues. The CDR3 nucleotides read TGTGCCAGCAGCAGCCCAACCTCTAGCGGGGGCCCTGACAAAAACATTCAGTACTTC. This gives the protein CASSSPTSSGGPDKNIQYF.

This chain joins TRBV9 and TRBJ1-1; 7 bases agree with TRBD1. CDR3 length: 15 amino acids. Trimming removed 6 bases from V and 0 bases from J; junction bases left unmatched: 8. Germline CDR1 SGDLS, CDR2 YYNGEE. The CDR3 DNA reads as TGTGCCAGCACACGGGACAGCTCCATGAACACTGAAGCTTTCTTT. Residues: CASTRDSSMNTEAFF. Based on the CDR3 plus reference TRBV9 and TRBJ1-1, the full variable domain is DSGVTQTPKHLITATGQRVTLRCSPRSGDLSVYWYQQSLDQGLQFLIQYYNGEERAKGNILERFSAQQFPDLHSELNLSSLELGDSALYFCASTRDSSMNTEAFFGQGTRLTVV.

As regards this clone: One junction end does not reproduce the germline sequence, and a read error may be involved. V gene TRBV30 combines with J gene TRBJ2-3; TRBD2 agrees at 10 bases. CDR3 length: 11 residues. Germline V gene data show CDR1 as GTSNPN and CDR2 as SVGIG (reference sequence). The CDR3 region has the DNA TGTGCCTGGAGGACAGGACTAGCGGCTAGTTTT. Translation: CAWRTGLAASF. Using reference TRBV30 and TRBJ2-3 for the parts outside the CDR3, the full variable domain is SQTIHQWPATLVQPVGSPLSLECTVEGTSNPNLYWYRQAAGRGLQLLFYSVGIGQISSEVPQNLSASRPQDRQFILSSKKLLLSDSGFYLCAWRTGLAASFGPGTRLTVL.